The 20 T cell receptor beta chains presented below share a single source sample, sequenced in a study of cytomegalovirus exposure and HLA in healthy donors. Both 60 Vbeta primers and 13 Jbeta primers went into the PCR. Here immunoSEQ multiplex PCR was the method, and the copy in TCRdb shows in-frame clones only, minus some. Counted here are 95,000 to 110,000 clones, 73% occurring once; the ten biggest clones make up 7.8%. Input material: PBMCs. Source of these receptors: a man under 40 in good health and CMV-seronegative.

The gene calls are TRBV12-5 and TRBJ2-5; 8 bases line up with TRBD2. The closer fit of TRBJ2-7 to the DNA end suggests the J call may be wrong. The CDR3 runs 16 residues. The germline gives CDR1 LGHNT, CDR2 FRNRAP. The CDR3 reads CASGVPQRGSSYEQYF. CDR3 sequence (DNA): TGTGCTAGTGGTGTCCCTCAGCGGGGGTCGTCCTACGAGCAGTACTTC.

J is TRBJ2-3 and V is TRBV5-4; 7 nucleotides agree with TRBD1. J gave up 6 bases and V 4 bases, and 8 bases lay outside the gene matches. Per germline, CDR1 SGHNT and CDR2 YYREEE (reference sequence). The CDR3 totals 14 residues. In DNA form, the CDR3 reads TGTGCCAGCAGCGAGAAAACAGGGGCTGATACGCAGTATTTT. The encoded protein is CASSEKTGADTQYF.

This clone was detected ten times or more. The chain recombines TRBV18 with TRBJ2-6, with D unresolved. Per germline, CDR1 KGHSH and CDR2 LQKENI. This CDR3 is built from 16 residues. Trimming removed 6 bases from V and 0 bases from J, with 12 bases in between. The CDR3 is CASSENTRSGANVLTF. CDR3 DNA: TGTGCCAGCTCCGAAAACACCCGCTCTGGGGCCAACGTCCTGACTTTC.

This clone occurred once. In DNA, the CDR3 is TGTGCCAGCAGTGGAATGGCGGGGTACTATGGCTACACCTTC. Encoded protein: CASSGMAGYYGYTF. This rearrangement joins TRBV27 to TRBJ1-2; D unresolved. Trimming shortened V by 5 bases and J by 3 bases, and 13 bases separated the two germline ends. This CDR3 has 14 amino acids. Germline V gives CDR1 MNHEY, CDR2 SMNVEV (reference sequence).

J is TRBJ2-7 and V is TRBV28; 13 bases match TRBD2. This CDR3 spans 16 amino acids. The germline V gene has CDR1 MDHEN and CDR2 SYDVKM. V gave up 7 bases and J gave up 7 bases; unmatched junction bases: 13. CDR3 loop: CASTQQGLAGLGEQYF. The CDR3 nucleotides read TGTGCCAGCACCCAACAGGGACTAGCGGGGTTGGGTGAGCAGTACTTC.

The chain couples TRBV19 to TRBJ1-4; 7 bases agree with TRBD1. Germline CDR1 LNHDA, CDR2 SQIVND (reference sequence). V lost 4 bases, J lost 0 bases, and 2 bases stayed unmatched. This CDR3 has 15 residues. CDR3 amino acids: CASSKGTATNEKLFF. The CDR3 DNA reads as TGTGCCAGTAGTAAGGGGACAGCAACTAATGAAAAACTGTTTTTT.

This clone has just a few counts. The CDR3 spells CASSAPRDRGWDNEQFF. DNA of the CDR3: TGTGCCAGCAGCGCCCCCCGGGACAGGGGGTGGGACAATGAGCAGTTCTTC. The J gene is TRBJ2-1, the V gene TRBV11-2; 11 bases are shared with TRBD1. The CDR3 sequence is 17 residues long. The V and J ends lost 5 bases and 5 bases, in that order; junction bases with no gene match: 11. Germline CDR1 reads SGHAT; CDR2 reads FQNNGV.

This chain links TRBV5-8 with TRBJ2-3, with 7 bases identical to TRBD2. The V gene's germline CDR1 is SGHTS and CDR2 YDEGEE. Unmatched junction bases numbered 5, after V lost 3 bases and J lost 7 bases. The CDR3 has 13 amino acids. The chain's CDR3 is CASSWEGTYTQYF. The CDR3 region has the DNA TGTGCCAGCAGCTGGGAGGGCACTTATACGCAGTATTTT.

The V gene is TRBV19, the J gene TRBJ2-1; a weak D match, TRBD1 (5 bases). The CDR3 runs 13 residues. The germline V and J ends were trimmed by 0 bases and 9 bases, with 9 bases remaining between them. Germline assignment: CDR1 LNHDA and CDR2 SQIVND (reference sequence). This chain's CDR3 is CASSIEDNSEQFF. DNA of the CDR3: TGTGCCAGTAGTATAGAGGACAATAGTGAGCAGTTCTTC.

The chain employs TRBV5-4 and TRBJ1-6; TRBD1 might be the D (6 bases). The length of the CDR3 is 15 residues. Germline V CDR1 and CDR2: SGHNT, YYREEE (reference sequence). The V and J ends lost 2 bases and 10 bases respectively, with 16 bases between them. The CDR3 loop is CASSFGTQPSSPLHF. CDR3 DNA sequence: TGTGCCAGCAGCTTTGGGACACAACCAAGCTCACCCCTCCACTTT.

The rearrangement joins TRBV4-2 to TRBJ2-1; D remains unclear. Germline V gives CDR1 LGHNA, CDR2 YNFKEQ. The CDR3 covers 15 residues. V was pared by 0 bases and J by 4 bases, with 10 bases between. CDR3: CASSQDDGEYNEQFF. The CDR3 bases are TGTGCCAGCAGCCAAGATGACGGAGAGTACAATGAGCAGTTCTTC.

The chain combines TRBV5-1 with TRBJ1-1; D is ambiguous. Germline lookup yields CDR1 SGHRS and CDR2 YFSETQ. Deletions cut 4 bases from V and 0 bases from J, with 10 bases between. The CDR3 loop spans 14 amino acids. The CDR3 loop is CASSAQLLNTEAFF. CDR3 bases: TGCGCCAGCAGCGCCCAACTTCTGAACACTGAAGCTTTCTTT.

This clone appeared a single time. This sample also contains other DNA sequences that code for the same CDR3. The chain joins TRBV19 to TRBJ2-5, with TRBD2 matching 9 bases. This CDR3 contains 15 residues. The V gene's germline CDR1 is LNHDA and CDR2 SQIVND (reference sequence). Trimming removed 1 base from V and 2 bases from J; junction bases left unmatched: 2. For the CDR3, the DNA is TGTGCCAGTAGTATAGGAACTAGCGGGCAAGAGACCCAGTACTTC. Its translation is CASSIGTSGQETQYF. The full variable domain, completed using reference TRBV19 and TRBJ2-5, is DGGITQSPKYLFRKEGQNVTLSCEQNLNHDAMYWYRQDPGQGLRLIYYSQIVNDFQKGDIAEGYSVSREKKESFPLTVTSAQKNPTAFYLCASSIGTSGQETQYFGPGTRLLVL.

The CDR3 spells CASSDPIRGYEQYF. DNA for the CDR3: TGTGCCAGCAGTGACCCTATTCGGGGCTACGAGCAGTACTTC. The chain couples TRBV6-1 to TRBJ2-7, with D possibly matching TRBD2 (5 bases). The germline CDR1 and CDR2 sequences are MNHNS and SASEGT. The ends were cut back, 3 bases at V and 3 bases at J, with 12 bases in the middle. The CDR3 extends over 14 amino acids.

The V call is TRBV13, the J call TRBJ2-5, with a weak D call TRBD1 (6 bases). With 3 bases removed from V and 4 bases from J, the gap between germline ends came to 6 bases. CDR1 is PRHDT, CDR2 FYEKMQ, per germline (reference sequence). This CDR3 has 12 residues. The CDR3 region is CASSLTGETQYF. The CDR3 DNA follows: TGTGCCAGCAGCTTGACAGGAGAGACCCAGTACTTC.

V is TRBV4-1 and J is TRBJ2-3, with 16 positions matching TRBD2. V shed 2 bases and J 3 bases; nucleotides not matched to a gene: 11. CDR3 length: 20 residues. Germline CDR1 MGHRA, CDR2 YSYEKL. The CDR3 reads CASSQMTGLAGGPRTDTQYF. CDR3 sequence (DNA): TGCGCCAGCAGCCAAATGACGGGACTAGCGGGAGGGCCAAGGACAGATACGCAGTATTTT.

The CDR3 DNA sequence: TGTGCCAGCAGCTTAGGTGGATTTGCGGGGGGGTACGAGCAGTACTTC. It yields the protein CASSLGGFAGGYEQYF. V is TRBV7-8 and J is TRBJ2-7; 9 bases map to TRBD2. The CDR3 consists of 16 residues. V shed 1 base and J 4 bases; nucleotides not matched to a gene: 8. Germline assignment: CDR1 SGHVS and CDR2 FQNEAQ.

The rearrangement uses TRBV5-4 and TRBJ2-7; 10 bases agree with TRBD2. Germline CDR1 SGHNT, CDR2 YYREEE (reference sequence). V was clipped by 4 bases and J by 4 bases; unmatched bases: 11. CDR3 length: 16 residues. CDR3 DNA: TGTGCCAGCAGCCTGGAGCCTAGCGGGGGAGGTTACGAGCAGTACTTC. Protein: CASSLEPSGGGYEQYF.

Here the CDR3 reads CASSLFGGTEQFF. CDR3 sequence (DNA): TGTGCCAGCAGTTTATTCGGCGGGACTGAGCAGTTCTTC. The V gene is TRBV28, the J gene TRBJ2-1; D perhaps matches TRBD2 (6 bases). Germline V gene data show CDR1 as MDHEN and CDR2 as SYDVKM. The CDR3 runs 13 residues. V was clipped by 1 base and J by 9 bases, with 10 bases between them.

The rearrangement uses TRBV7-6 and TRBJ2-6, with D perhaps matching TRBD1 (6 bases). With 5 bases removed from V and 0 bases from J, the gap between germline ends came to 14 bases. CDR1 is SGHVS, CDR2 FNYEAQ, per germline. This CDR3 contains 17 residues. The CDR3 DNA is TGTGCCAGCAGCAGCGTAACAGGGTCCTCTGGGGCCAACGTCCTGACTTTC. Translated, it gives CASSSVTGSSGANVLTF.